Below, 19 T cell receptor beta chains from the same sample are listed, as sequenced in a study of blood T cell repertoires in COVID-19. Generated by immunoSEQ multiplex PCR, the TCRdb table keeps only in-frame clones and is missing some. The table shows 90,000 to 120,000 clones, with around 88% occurring only once. Input material: peripheral blood. The receptors were sampled from a man in his forties or fifties with active or convalescent COVID-19.

This clone was recorded a few times. The chain combines TRBV3-1 (or the pseudogene TRBV3-2) with TRBJ2-7, with TRBD2 identical over 9 bases. Germline V lookup: CDR1 LGHDT, CDR2 YNNKEL (reference sequence). V trimming: 0 bases; J trimming: 6 bases; junction bases outside the gene matches: 6. This CDR3 is built from 15 residues. CDR3 in amino acids: CASSQDAAGGREQYF. As DNA, the CDR3 is TGTGCCAGCAGCCAAGATGCCGCGGGAGGGCGCGAGCAGTACTTC.

This clone was counted a few times. V gene TRBV30 combines with J gene TRBJ1-1; D is perhaps TRBD1 (5 bases). V lost 0 bases, J lost 9 bases, and 17 bases lay in between. CDR1 is GTSNPN, CDR2 SVGIG, per germline (reference sequence). The length of the CDR3 is 14 residues. The CDR3 sequence is CAWSVRVWGAKAFF. CDR3 bases: TGTGCCTGGAGTGTACGGGTTTGGGGCGCGAAAGCTTTCTTT.

The chain combines TRBV5-4 with TRBJ1-2, with no clear D. The CDR3 totals 14 residues. The V gene lost 2 bases and the J gene lost 2 bases, with 10 bases spanning the gap. CDR1 is SGHNT and CDR2 is YYREEE in the germline V gene (reference sequence). The CDR3 bases are TGTGCCAGCAGCTTTTTAGGAGGGAACTATGGCTACACCTTC. Encoded protein: CASSFLGGNYGYTF.

This rearrangement joins TRBV29-1 to TRBJ2-3; 8 nucleotides line up with TRBD1. This CDR3 has 14 residues. Trimming cost V 7 bases and J 0 bases; bases outside gene matches: 6. CDR1 and CDR2 (germline): SQVTM, ANQGSEA. The CDR3 loop is CSGQGTRSTDTQYF. DNA of the CDR3: TGCAGCGGACAGGGGACCCGAAGCACAGATACGCAGTATTTT.

V gene TRBV29-1 combines with J gene TRBJ2-5; the D gene is possibly TRBD2 (5 bases). The CDR3 loop spans 12 amino acids. Germline CDR1 and CDR2: SQVTM and ANQGSEA. Trimming pared 4 bases from V and 5 bases from J, leaving 11 bases between. The CDR3 is CSVALERETQYF. The CDR3, as DNA: TGCAGCGTTGCTCTCGAGCGGGAGACCCAGTACTTC.

The chain is built from TRBV5-8 and TRBJ2-7, with a possible D match to TRBD2 (6 bases). Trimming pared 3 bases from V and 0 bases from J, leaving 16 bases between. The germline V gene encodes CDR1 SGHTS and CDR2 YDEGEE. This CDR3 comprises 16 residues. The CDR3 region has the DNA TGTGCCAGCAGCTCAGGGAGGCTGGCCTCCTCCTACGAGCAGTACTTC. Its protein product is CASSSGRLASSYEQYF.

CDR3 amino acids: CASSRTSGSSADTQYF. CDR3 bases: TGTGCCAGCAGCCGGACTAGCGGGAGCAGTGCAGATACGCAGTATTTT. The chain carries TRBV11-2 and TRBJ2-3, with 13 bases identical to TRBD2. V trimming: 5 bases; J trimming: 4 bases; junction bases outside the gene matches: 6. Per germline, CDR1 SGHAT and CDR2 FQNNGV. The CDR3 loop spans 16 amino acids.

The rearrangement uses TRBV4-2 and TRBJ2-7, with 12 bases identical to TRBD2. CDR1 is LGHNA, CDR2 YNFKEQ, per germline. The trim removed 1 base at V and 2 bases at J, leaving 6 bases unmatched. This CDR3 has 17 amino acids. CDR3 nucleotide sequence: TGTGCCAGCAGCCAAGTTCTAGCGGGAGGGTCCCCCTACGAGCAGTACTTC. Translating it yields CASSQVLAGGSPYEQYF.

This chain links TRBV3-1 (or the pseudogene TRBV3-2) with TRBJ2-5; 9 bases align to TRBD2. From germline, CDR1 is LGHDT and CDR2 YNNKEL (reference sequence). Trimming cost V 0 bases and J 0 bases; bases outside gene matches: 5. There are 17 residues in the CDR3. The chain's CDR3 is CASSQDRGLADQETQYF. The CDR3 DNA reads as TGTGCCAGCAGCCAAGATAGGGGACTAGCCGACCAAGAGACCCAGTACTTC.

A remark on this clone: Compared with germline, one end of the junction differs, possibly owing to a read error. The chain couples TRBV7-7 to TRBJ2-7, with 13 bases fitting TRBD2. The CDR3 is made up of 15 amino acids. Germline lookup yields CDR1 SSHAT and CDR2 FNYEAQ (reference sequence). CDR3 protein: CASSPGLAGAYEQYF. The CDR3 DNA reads TGTGCTAGCAGCCCAGGACTAGCGGGAGCTTACGAGCAGTACTTC.

The V call is TRBV7-9, the J call TRBJ2-3, with TRBD1 identical over 9 bases. Germline V CDR1 and CDR2: SEHNR, FQNEAQ (reference sequence). This CDR3 region has 16 residues. Trimming cost V 5 bases and J 4 bases; bases outside gene matches: 10. CDR3 nucleotides: TGTGCCAGCAGCCTGACTTGGGACAGGGATGCAGATACGCAGTATTTT. It is translated as CASSLTWDRDADTQYF.

The chain recombines TRBV5-1 with TRBJ2-7; 7 positions agree with TRBD2. The CDR3 spans 15 residues. V trimming: 3 bases; J trimming: 2 bases; junction bases outside the gene matches: 8. Looked up from germline, CDR1 is SGHRS and CDR2 is YFSETQ. The CDR3 region has the DNA TGCGCCAGCAGCTGGGGGGTTAGCGGGCCCTACGAGCAGTACTTC. It yields the protein CASSWGVSGPYEQYF.

The chain combines TRBV4-3 with TRBJ2-1; TRBD2 matches at 10 bases. CDR1 and CDR2 (germline): LGHNA, YSLEER. After removal of 0 bases from V and 3 bases from J, the junction contained 5 bases not matched to a gene. The CDR3 extends over 17 amino acids. The CDR3 loop reads CASSQEAASGGYNEQFF. The CDR3 bases are TGCGCCAGCAGCCAAGAGGCGGCTAGCGGGGGCTACAATGAGCAGTTCTTC.

The rearrangement joins TRBV28 to TRBJ2-7; the match to TRBD1 covers 7 bases. Germline values: CDR1 MDHEN, CDR2 SYDVKM. CDR3 size: 13 residues. V trimming: 6 bases; J trimming: 4 bases; junction bases outside the gene matches: 6. As DNA, the CDR3 is TGTGCCAGCAGCAAACGACAGGGTTACGAGCAGTACTTC. Amino acids: CASSKRQGYEQYF.

The genes are TRBV7-2 and TRBJ1-4, with D possibly TRBD1 on 6 matching bases. V was trimmed by 1 base and J by 8 bases, leaving 14 bases between them. CDR3 length: 15 residues. Per the germline V gene, CDR1 is SGHTA and CDR2 is FQGNSA. In nucleotides, the CDR3 is TGTGCCAGCAGCTTAGTAACAGGGTCAAACGAAAAACTGTTTTTT. Encoded protein: CASSLVTGSNEKLFF.

In its sample, this clone was seen once. V and J are TRBV20-1 and TRBJ2-3; no clear D gene. Germline V gene data show CDR1 as DFQATT and CDR2 as SNEGSKA (reference sequence). V dropped 3 bases and J dropped 3 bases, with 19 bases sitting between them. The CDR3 totals 16 residues. DNA of the CDR3: TGCAGTGCTAGTACCCCACATCCGCAATATACAGATACGCAGTATTTT. This translates into CSASTPHPQYTDTQYF.

J is TRBJ1-2 and V is TRBV10-3; D might be TRBD1 (6 bases). The V end was cut by 10 bases, the J end by 2 bases, with 26 bases between. CDR1 is ENHRY and CDR2 is SYGVKD in the germline V gene. This CDR3 is 17 amino acids long. The CDR3 DNA reads TGTGCCACCCAACTCCTACCTGGACAGCACCTAAACTATGGCTACACCTTC. It encodes CATQLLPGQHLNYGYTF.

The chain couples TRBV5-1 to TRBJ1-1; D is unclear. Between the trimmed V and J ends, which lost 5 bases and 4 bases, there was a span of 15 bases. Germline V CDR1 and CDR2: SGHRS, YFSETQ. The CDR3 spans 14 residues. The CDR3 DNA follows: TGCGCCAGCAGACTGTCTGGGGAGGTCACTGAAGCTTTCTTT. Translating gives CASRLSGEVTEAFF. The variable domain in full, completed from reference TRBV5-1 and TRBJ1-1, reads KAGVTQTPRYLIKTRGQQVTLSCSPISGHRSVSWYQQTPGQGLQFLFEYFSETQRNKGNFPGRFSGRQFSNSRSEMNVSTLELGDSALYLCASRLSGEVTEAFFGQGTRLTVV.

The chain has TRBV18 and TRBJ2-7, with 8 bases that match TRBD1. The germline V gene has CDR1 KGHSH and CDR2 LQKENI. J was trimmed by 5 bases and V by 5 bases; bases with no gene match: 8. CDR3 length: 14 residues. The CDR3 loop is CASSMGQAWDEQYF. Written as DNA, the CDR3 is TGTGCCAGCTCAATGGGACAGGCCTGGGACGAGCAGTACTTC.